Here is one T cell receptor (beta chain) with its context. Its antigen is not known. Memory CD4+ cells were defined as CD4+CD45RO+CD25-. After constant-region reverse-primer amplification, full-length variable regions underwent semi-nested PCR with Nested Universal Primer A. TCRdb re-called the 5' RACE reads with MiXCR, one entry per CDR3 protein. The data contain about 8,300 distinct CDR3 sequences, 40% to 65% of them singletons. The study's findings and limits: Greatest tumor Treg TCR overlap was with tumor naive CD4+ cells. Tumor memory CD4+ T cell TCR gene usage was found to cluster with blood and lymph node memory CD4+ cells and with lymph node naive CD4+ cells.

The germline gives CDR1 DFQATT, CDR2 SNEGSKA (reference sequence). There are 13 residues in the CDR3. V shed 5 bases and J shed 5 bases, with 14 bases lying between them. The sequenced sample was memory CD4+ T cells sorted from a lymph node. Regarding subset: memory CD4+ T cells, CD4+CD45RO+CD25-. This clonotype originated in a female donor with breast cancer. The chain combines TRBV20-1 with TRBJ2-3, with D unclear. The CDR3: CSALELGQDTQYF. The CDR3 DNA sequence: TGCAGTGCTTTAGAACTGGGCCAAGATACGCAGTATTTT.